The present TCR beta chain was sequenced within a study of blood T cell repertoires in COVID-19. Study information: Samples came from the United States, Italy and Spain, spanning acute and convalescent COVID-19.

Recruits, aged about 18 to 95 years, lived in some 25 US areas. The study assigned cohorts using participant-reported clinical history. This clone has more than one count but fewer than ten. The same CDR3 arises from other DNA sequences in this sample as well. Germline CDR1 is SQVTM and CDR2 is ANQGSEA. CDR3 length: 12 residues. V lost 6 bases and J lost 3, with 11 bases in between. Per the study methods: Researchers report that nucleated cell counts were estimated from reference gene primer amplification. TCRdb's copy holds only in-frame clones and misses some; the assay was immunoSEQ multiplex PCR. From that table come the V and J calls and clone size; the DNA was used to work out D and trimming. This table holds roughly 300,000 clones, roughly 93% found once.

The gene calls are TRBV29-1 and TRBJ1-2, with D unclear. The receptor comes from a woman between 40 and 55 years old with acute COVID-19. What was sequenced was PBMCs or T cells enriched from blood (not recorded which). CDR3 loop: CSVPGGHYGYTF. The CDR3 DNA reads TGCAGCGTCCCGGGAGGCCACTATGGCTACACCTTC.